These 15 T cell receptor beta chains share one sample of origin, sequenced in a study of regulatory T cells in long-lasting Graves disease. Regarding time point: newly diagnosed GD, antithyroid drugs for less than 3 months. Isolated PBMC RNA provided the starting material for the TCR library. Through Arm-PCR of CDR3 regions and iRepertoire HTBI primers, TCR beta libraries were built. TCRdb itself ran the multiplex PCR reads through MiXCR, one entry per CDR3 protein. The sample contains roughly 320,000 distinct CDR3 sequences, 16% of which appear only once. The sample was also linked to a second study, of T cells in Graves' hyperthyroidism and ophthalmopathy.

The material sequenced was peripheral blood mononuclear cells (PBMCs), taken at new diagnosis, from a patient treated with antithyroid drugs. These receptors were collected from a man aged 40-49 years with Graves disease.

This clonotype was observed once. This may come from a read error, since a much larger clone is one base off. V and J are TRBV7-2 and TRBJ1-5; 9 bases fit TRBD1. Germline V lookup: CDR1 SGHTA, CDR2 FQGNSA. The CDR3 totals 14 residues. The CDR3 bases are TGTGCCAGCAGCCCGGGGACAGGGACCAGGCCCCGGCATTTT. Protein: CASSPGTGTRPRHF. Variable domain in full (rest from reference TRBV7-2 and TRBJ1-5): GAGVSQSPSNKVTEKGKDVELRCDPISGHTALYWYRQSLGQGLEFLIYFQGNSAPDKSGLPSDRFSAERTGGSVSTLTIQRTQQEDSAVYLCASSPGTGTRPRHFGDGTRLSIL.

This clonotype was recorded a few times. The J gene is TRBJ2-5, the V gene TRBV24-1; D tentatively fits TRBD1 or TRBD2 (6 bases each). The CDR3 spans 15 residues. Trimming removed 5 bases from V and 0 bases from J, with 12 bases in between. Looked up from germline, CDR1 is KGHDR and CDR2 is SFDVKD. The CDR3 DNA sequence: TGTGCCACCAGTGCGGGGGACAACTACCAAGAGACCCAGTACTTC. Amino acid sequence: CATSAGDNYQETQYF.

This clonotype was detected many times. The gene calls are TRBV27 and TRBJ1-2, with 7 bases that match TRBD1. Germline V gene data show CDR1 as MNHEY and CDR2 as SMNVEV (reference sequence). The CDR3 runs 14 residues. Trimming cost V 6 bases and J 1 base; bases outside gene matches: 5. This chain's CDR3 is CASRLRDSNYGYTF. As DNA, the CDR3 is TGTGCCAGCAGACTCCGGGACAGTAACTATGGCTACACCTTC.

This clonotype was seen repeatedly, ten times or more. The chain couples TRBV3-1 to TRBJ2-7; D uncertain. The germline gives CDR1 LGHDT, CDR2 YNNKEL (reference sequence). The ends were cut back, 0 bases at V and 1 base at J, with 7 bases in the middle. This CDR3 contains 14 residues. In DNA form, the CDR3 reads TGTGCCAGCAGCCAAGACGGTTGGTCCTACGAGCAGTACTTC. This codes for CASSQDGWSYEQYF.

With regard to this clonotype: A much larger clone lies one base from this, so it may be a read error. This chain uses TRBV24-1 with TRBJ2-5; D is possibly TRBD1 or TRBD2 (6 bases each). CDR1 is KGHDR, CDR2 SFDVKD, per germline. This CDR3 spans 13 amino acids. The CDR3 sequence is CAASGQGGETQYF. The CDR3 DNA follows: TGTGCCGCCAGTGGTCAAGGGGGGGAGACCCAGTACTTC.

Many counts were recorded for this clonotype. The chain uses TRBV6-2 or TRBV6-3 and TRBJ2-5, with TRBD1 matching over 7 bases. The junction had 7 bases not matched to a gene; V was cut back by 5 bases and J by 7 bases. The V gene's germline CDR1 is MNHEY and CDR2 SVGEGT. The length of the CDR3 is 13 residues. In DNA, the CDR3 is TGTGCCAGCAGTGACAGGGTTTATGGGACCCAGTACTTC. Translating it yields CASSDRVYGTQYF.

There are many counts of this clonotype. The chain couples TRBV27 to TRBJ1-1, with 10 bases matching TRBD1. The CDR3 consists of 15 residues. Germline-derived CDR1 and CDR2 are MNHEY and SMNVEV (reference sequence). Unmatched junction bases numbered 4, after V lost 3 bases and J lost 3 bases. CDR3 amino acids: CASSLFGTGDTEAFF. The CDR3 nucleotides read TGTGCCAGCAGTTTGTTTGGGACAGGGGACACTGAAGCTTTCTTT.

This clonotype occurred many times. V usage is TRBV11-2 and J usage is TRBJ2-7; 11 bases match TRBD1. Trimming took 1 base from V and 4 from J; bases not matched to a gene: 6. Per germline, CDR1 SGHAT and CDR2 FQNNGV. CDR3 length equals 16 residues. This CDR3 is CASSLGEGTGGYEQYF. As DNA, the CDR3 is TGTGCCAGCAGCTTAGGGGAGGGGACAGGGGGATACGAGCAGTACTTC.

This clonotype has a count of ten or more. The gene calls are TRBV11-3 and TRBJ1-6; D not resolved. The germline V gene encodes CDR1 SGHNT and CDR2 YENEEA. V was shortened by 2 bases and J by 2 bases, with 7 bases between the two germline ends. This CDR3 comprises 15 residues. The CDR3: CASSLRGTYNSPLHF. The DNA of the CDR3 is TGTGCCAGCAGCTTACGTGGAACCTATAATTCACCCCTCCACTTT.

This clonotype occurred many times. The chain links TRBV2 to TRBJ2-3, with D tentatively TRBD1 or TRBD2 (5 bases each). Deletions cut 6 bases from V and 9 bases from J, with 16 bases between. Germline CDR1 reads SNHLY; CDR2 reads FYNNEI. This CDR3 has 13 amino acids. CDR3 residues: CASSTGPRNTQYF. DNA of the CDR3: TGTGCCAGCAGCACGGGACCGAGGAACACGCAGTATTTT. Based on the CDR3 plus reference TRBV2 and TRBJ2-3, the full variable domain is EPEVTQTPSHQVTQMGQEVILRCVPISNHLYFYWYRQILGQKVEFLVSFYNNEISEKSEIFDDQFSVERPDGSNFTLKIRSTKLEDSAMYFCASSTGPRNTQYFGPGTRLTVL.

As to this clonotype: A much larger clone differs from this one at a single base, so this may be a read error. The chain employs TRBV4-3 and TRBJ2-3; 7 bases are a match to TRBD1. The V gene's germline CDR1 is LGHNA and CDR2 YSLEER. The V gene end was trimmed by 5 bases and the J gene end by 4 bases; junction bases not matched to a gene: 6. This CDR3 spans 14 amino acids. CDR3 DNA: TGCGCCAGCAGCACAGGGGCTATGCCAGATACGCAGTATTTT. Translated: CASSTGAMPDTQYF.

This clonotype was seen ten or more times. The rearrangement links TRBV20-1 to TRBJ2-4, with 7 bases aligning to TRBD2. CDR3 length equals 17 residues. J was trimmed by 3 bases and V by 0 bases; bases with no gene match: 11. Germline-derived CDR1 and CDR2 are DFQATT and SNEGSKA (reference sequence). CDR3 in amino acids: CSARERTPLAGKNIQYF. DNA for the CDR3: TGCAGTGCTAGAGAAAGAACTCCTTTAGCGGGCAAAAACATTCAGTACTTC.

The chain is built from TRBV2 and TRBJ1-4; 9 bases agree with TRBD1. Unmatched junction bases numbered 12, after V lost 5 bases and J lost 8 bases. The CDR3 is 16 amino acids. Per the germline V gene, CDR1 is SNHLY and CDR2 is FYNNEI. The DNA for the CDR3 is TGTGCCAGCAGTCTCGGGTGGGGGACAGGGTTCGAAAAACTGTTTTTT. Amino acid sequence: CASSLGWGTGFEKLFF.

Ten or more counts support this clonotype. The V call is TRBV18, the J call TRBJ2-7; TRBD1 might be the D (6 bases). Trimming shortened V by 3 bases and J by 5 bases, and 14 bases separated the two germline ends. Germline V gene lookup returns CDR1 KGHSH and CDR2 LQKENI. The CDR3 is 14 residues long. DNA of the CDR3: TGTGCCAGCTCACCCTGGTCAGGGGAGCACGAGCAGTACTTC. This translates into CASSPWSGEHEQYF.

The genes are TRBV2 and TRBJ1-5; D perhaps matches TRBD1 (5 bases). V was shortened by 8 bases and J by 6 bases, with 17 bases between the two germline ends. Germline V lookup: CDR1 SNHLY, CDR2 FYNNEI. The CDR3 totals 14 residues. The CDR3 here is CASQSQGFRQPQHF. In DNA form, the CDR3 reads TGTGCCAGCCAAAGTCAGGGTTTTCGTCAGCCCCAGCATTTT.